This T cell receptor (beta chain) was retrieved from a study of blood T cell repertoires in COVID-19. V lost 0 bases and J 6 bases, leaving 26 bases between the germline ends. Germline CDR1 reads LGHNA; CDR2 reads YSLEER. CDR3 length: 19 residues. Sequencing was performed with immunoSEQ multiplex PCR; in TCRdb, only in-frame clones are kept and a portion is missing. The table has 150,000 to 200,000 clones, about 81% seen once. The material sequenced was peripheral blood. The chain combines TRBV4-3 with TRBJ1-2; no clear D gene. This TCR was sampled from a woman older than 75 with COVID-19, enrolled during active disease. As DNA, the CDR3 is TGCGCCAGCAGCCAAGATTTTCCGATCGGATTGGAGAAGGCGGATGGCTACACCTTC. As protein: CASSQDFPIGLEKADGYTF.